The 31 T cell receptor beta chains reported below all come from one sample, sequenced in a study of OX40 agonist ivuxolimab in advanced cancers. TCRdb's copy holds only in-frame clones and misses some; the assay was immunoSEQ multiplex PCR. The sample consists of around 100,000 clones, more than 85% of them appearing once. The sample in question was CD4+ or CD8+ T cells sorted from blood, obtained in a trial of the OX40 agonist ivuxolimab. These TCRs come from an adult with an advanced solid tumor such as melanoma, head and neck, liver or kidney cancer.

The chain is built from TRBV7-3 and TRBJ1-1, with 7 nucleotides matching TRBD1. This CDR3 contains 14 residues. CDR1 is SGHTA, CDR2 FQGTGA, per germline. V trimming: 5 bases; J trimming: 0 bases; junction bases outside the gene matches: 3. The CDR3 sequence is CASSLGGMNTEAFF. As DNA, the CDR3 is TGTGCCAGCAGCCTAGGGGGCATGAACACTGAAGCTTTCTTT. Full variable domain (remainder filled in from reference TRBV7-3 and TRBJ1-1): GAGVSQTPSNKVTEKGKYVELRCDPISGHTALYWYRQSLGQGPEFLIYFQGTGAADDSGLPNDRFFAVRPEGSVSTLKIQRTERGDSAVYLCASSLGGMNTEAFFGQGTRLTVV.

The chain carries TRBV7-9 and TRBJ2-7, with TRBD1 matching over 8 bases. V was pared by 1 base and J by 5 bases, with 4 bases of the junction left unmatched. The CDR3 is 14 amino acids. In germline, CDR1 is SEHNR, CDR2 FQNEAQ (reference sequence). CDR3 amino acids: CASSLGTGFHEQYF. Here the CDR3 DNA reads TGTGCCAGCAGCTTAGGGACAGGGTTCCACGAGCAGTACTTC.

This sequence joins TRBV5-4 and TRBJ2-2, with D perhaps TRBD2 (5 bases). The CDR3 totals 15 residues. Germline V gene sequence: CDR1 SGHNT, CDR2 YYREEE (reference sequence). V gave up 0 bases and J gave up 3 bases, with 9 bases separating them. The CDR3 coding sequence is TGTGCCAGCAGCTTGGATAGCGCCCACACCGGGGAGCTGTTTTTT. Protein: CASSLDSAHTGELFF.

This chain uses TRBV7-6 with TRBJ2-1; 9 nucleotides line up with TRBD1. The CDR3 has 19 residues. V lost 3 bases to trimming and J lost 0 bases; unmatched junction nucleotides: 12. Looked up from germline, CDR1 is SGHVS and CDR2 is FNYEAQ. The CDR3 sequence is CASSLDRGGEGSSYNEQFF. The CDR3 DNA is TGTGCCAGCAGCTTGGACAGGGGTGGAGAAGGGAGCTCCTACAATGAGCAGTTCTTC.

The chain joins TRBV6-5 to TRBJ1-3; D not resolved. CDR1 MNHEY and CDR2 SVGAGI come from the germline V gene. V was trimmed by 2 bases and J by 3 bases, leaving 8 bases between them. This CDR3 region has 14 residues. The chain's CDR3 is CASSYTGNGNTIYF. The CDR3 DNA reads TGTGCCAGCAGTTACACGGGTAATGGAAACACCATATATTTT.

Only one count was recorded for this clone. The chain recombines TRBV4-3 with TRBJ2-1; D might be TRBD2 (6 bases). V was trimmed by 0 bases and J by 1 base, leaving 16 bases between them. In germline, CDR1 is LGHNA, CDR2 YSLEER. The CDR3 loop spans 18 amino acids. CDR3 in DNA: TGCGCCAGCAGCCAAGATATACCGTTCGGGGGTTCCTACAATGAGCAGTTCTTC. It codes for CASSQDIPFGGSYNEQFF.

The chain combines TRBV5-5 with TRBJ2-3; 16 bases fit TRBD2. V shed 4 bases and J 4 bases; nucleotides not matched to a gene: 3. Germline V gene sequence: CDR1 SGHKS, CDR2 YYEKEE (reference sequence). The CDR3 totals 16 residues. The CDR3 DNA follows: TGTGCCAGCAGCATAGGGACTAGCGGGAGGGCAGATACGCAGTATTTT. As protein: CASSIGTSGRADTQYF.

The chain links TRBV9 to TRBJ2-3; D possibly corresponds to TRBD2 (6 bases). V was clipped by 8 bases and J by 0 bases, with 13 bases between them. Germline V gene data show CDR1 as SGDLS and CDR2 as YYNGEE. The CDR3 sequence is 14 residues long. The DNA for the CDR3 is TGTGCCAGTGGCGGGGCGGTAAGCACAGATACGCAGTATTTT. Translated: CASGGAVSTDTQYF.

This clone was observed a handful of times. The V and J genes are TRBV28 and TRBJ1-1; a possible D gene is TRBD1 (6 bases). The CDR3 has 13 amino acids. The germline V gene encodes CDR1 MDHEN and CDR2 SYDVKM. With 2 bases removed from V and 7 bases from J, the gap between germline ends came to 11 bases. The CDR3 nucleotides read TGTGCCAGCAGTTTACGGGGGGCCAGTGAAGCTTTCTTT. It specifies CASSLRGASEAFF.

V usage is TRBV5-1 and J usage is TRBJ2-1; TRBD2 aligns across 14 bases. The CDR3 spans 16 residues. The germline CDR1 and CDR2 sequences are SGHRS and YFSETQ. V was pared by 0 bases and J by 7 bases, with 3 bases of the junction left unmatched. The CDR3: CASSLDGTSGSNEQFF. The CDR3 DNA reads TGCGCCAGCAGCTTGGACGGGACTAGCGGGAGTAATGAGCAGTTCTTC.

The chain has TRBV30 and TRBJ2-5; 9 bases align to TRBD2. Germline V gene lookup returns CDR1 GTSNPN and CDR2 SVGIG (reference sequence). The CDR3 contains 14 residues. Trimming at V came to 2 bases and at J to 5 bases, leaving 6 bases not matched to a gene. CDR3 region: CAWSIGLARETQYF. The CDR3 nucleotides are TGTGCCTGGAGTATAGGACTAGCGAGGGAGACCCAGTACTTC.

V and J are TRBV20-1 and TRBJ1-2; no clear D gene. V dropped 5 bases and J dropped 4 bases, with 8 bases sitting between them. The CDR3 sequence is 11 residues long. Per germline, CDR1 DFQATT and CDR2 SNEGSKA (reference sequence). CDR3 sequence: CSARSPYGYTF. The DNA of the CDR3 is TGCAGTGCTCGCAGTCCCTATGGCTACACCTTC.

V is TRBV5-6 and J is TRBJ2-1; D gene ambiguous. The CDR3 spans 13 residues. V lost 4 bases and J 6 bases, leaving 11 bases between the germline ends. The germline V gene has CDR1 SGHDT and CDR2 YYEEEE. This CDR3 is CASSPKPGNEQFF. CDR3 coding DNA: TGTGCCAGCAGCCCAAAACCGGGCAATGAGCAGTTCTTC.

The chain has TRBV10-3 and TRBJ2-5, with D uncertain. Per germline, CDR1 ENHRY and CDR2 SYGVKD. The CDR3 extends over 11 amino acids. Trimming took off 3 bases at V and 5 bases at J, with 4 bases between the two ends. In DNA form, the CDR3 reads TGTGCCATCAGTGAAATGGAGACCCAGTACTTC. This encodes CAISEMETQYF.

The rearrangement joins TRBV7-9 to TRBJ2-7; D ambiguous. The CDR3 length is 13 residues. Looked up from germline, CDR1 is SEHNR and CDR2 is FQNEAQ (reference sequence). The V end was cut by 8 bases, the J end by 0 bases, with 11 bases between. The CDR3 DNA reads as TGTGCCAGCGGGATAGCCCACTCCTACGAGCAGTACTTC. This translates into CASGIAHSYEQYF.

The chain is built from TRBV13 and TRBJ2-7; a possible D gene is TRBD1 (6 bases). V was trimmed by 0 bases and J by 3 bases, leaving 21 bases between them. The CDR3 has 18 amino acids. Germline values: CDR1 PRHDT, CDR2 FYEKMQ (reference sequence). DNA of the CDR3: TGTGCCAGCAGCTTAGGCGGGCGCAGAGGGACAAGGAACTACGAGCAGTACTTC. This encodes CASSLGGRRGTRNYEQYF.

The rearrangement uses TRBV2 and TRBJ1-5; 7 bases line up with TRBD1. J was trimmed by 9 bases and V by 7 bases; bases with no gene match: 9. CDR3 length equals 13 residues. Germline CDR1 SNHLY, CDR2 FYNNEI. The CDR3 loop is CASKRDSTWPQHF. The DNA for the CDR3 is TGTGCCAGCAAAAGGGACAGCACATGGCCCCAGCATTTT.

This clone showed up just once. The chain uses TRBV16 and TRBJ2-7, with TRBD1 matching over 9 bases. The CDR3 contains 15 residues. The junction had 4 bases not matched to a gene; V was cut back by 0 bases and J by 4 bases. From germline, CDR1 is KGHSY and CDR2 FQNENV. The CDR3 nucleotides are TGTGCCAGCAGCCAATCGGGGACAGGGAAATACGAGCAGTACTTC. Amino acid sequence: CASSQSGTGKYEQYF.

The V and J genes are TRBV28 and TRBJ2-3, with 11 nucleotides matching TRBD2. Germline V gene lookup returns CDR1 MDHEN and CDR2 SYDVKM. Trimming took 6 bases from V and 1 from J; bases not matched to a gene: 6. The length of the CDR3 is 16 residues. The CDR3 DNA reads as TGTGCCAGCAGGGGCGGGACTAGCGGAGGCACAGATACGCAGTATTTT. This sequence encodes CASRGGTSGGTDTQYF.

This chain joins TRBV11-2 and TRBJ1-2, with 8 bases fitting TRBD1. The CDR3 has 16 amino acids. Germline V lookup: CDR1 SGHAT, CDR2 FQNNGV. V was clipped by 2 bases and J by 4 bases; unmatched bases: 9. The CDR3 here is CASSLPQGAKSYGYTF. Written as DNA, the CDR3 is TGTGCCAGCAGCTTACCCCAGGGGGCCAAGTCCTATGGCTACACCTTC.

V usage is TRBV5-1 and J usage is TRBJ1-2, with D perhaps matching TRBD1 (5 bases). Trimming cost V 3 bases and J 2 bases, with 5 bases left between them. This CDR3 spans 12 amino acids. Germline CDR1 reads SGHRS; CDR2 reads YFSETQ. CDR3 protein: CASSWGNYGYTF. The CDR3 DNA reads as TGCGCCAGCAGCTGGGGGAACTATGGCTACACCTTC.

V usage is TRBV5-1 and J usage is TRBJ2-7, with 8 bases identical to TRBD2. This CDR3 is built from 14 residues. V gave up 1 base and J gave up 2 bases; unmatched junction bases: 2. Germline CDR1 and CDR2: SGHRS and YFSETQ. The CDR3 is CASSLSSGTYEQYF. The CDR3 bases are TGCGCCAGCAGCTTGAGTAGCGGGACCTACGAGCAGTACTTC.

The chain is built from TRBV6-6 and TRBJ2-7; D not certain. The CDR3 is 13 residues long. The germline V gene encodes CDR1 MNHNY and CDR2 SVGAGI (reference sequence). The V and J ends lost 6 bases and 3 bases respectively, with 12 bases between them. In nucleotides, the CDR3 is TGTGCCAGCAGCCGAACCCCCGACTACGAGCAGTACTTC. Protein product: CASSRTPDYEQYF.

The chain is built from TRBV7-9 and TRBJ2-7; 12 positions agree with TRBD2. J was trimmed by 7 bases and V by 4 bases; bases with no gene match: 5. The CDR3 runs 14 residues. Per the germline V gene, CDR1 is SEHNR and CDR2 is FQNEAQ (reference sequence). The CDR3 DNA reads TGTGCCAGCAGCTCCGCCGGACTAGCGGGGGAGCAGTACTTC. As protein: CASSSAGLAGEQYF.

This clone was counted only a few times. The chain is built from TRBV9 and TRBJ2-1; D remains unclear. Germline V gene data show CDR1 as SGDLS and CDR2 as YYNGEE. The CDR3 is 16 residues long. Trimming took 0 bases from V and 2 from J, leaving 12 bases between them. CDR3 residues: CASSVVPSRPYNEQFF. The CDR3 nucleotides are TGTGCCAGCAGCGTAGTTCCCAGTCGCCCCTACAATGAGCAGTTCTTC.

The chain links TRBV19 to TRBJ1-6, with 7 nucleotides matching TRBD1. This CDR3 is built from 15 residues. Looked up from germline, CDR1 is LNHDA and CDR2 is SQIVND (reference sequence). J was trimmed by 4 bases and V by 7 bases; bases with no gene match: 7. The CDR3 sequence is CASKPEGQYNSPLHF. In nucleotides, the CDR3 is TGTGCCAGTAAACCCGAGGGACAGTATAATTCACCCCTCCACTTT.

CDR3 in DNA: TGCGCCAGCAGCCAAGATTGGAACGCTGCGTGGGAGACCCAGTACTTC. The encoded protein is CASSQDWNAAWETQYF. The chain uses TRBV4-3 and TRBJ2-5; D not certain. The germline CDR1 and CDR2 sequences are LGHNA and YSLEER. V lost 0 bases and J 5 bases, leaving 16 bases between the germline ends. This CDR3 contains 16 residues.

The chain links TRBV4-2 to TRBJ2-7; 11 positions match TRBD1. Germline CDR1 is LGHNA and CDR2 is YNFKEQ. Losses at the gene ends were 0 bases for V and 4 bases for J; bases not matched to a gene: 11. The CDR3 sequence is 18 residues long. This chain's CDR3 is CASSQEYLTGTGGYEQYF. CDR3 nucleotides: TGTGCCAGCAGCCAAGAGTACCTCACCGGGACAGGGGGTTACGAGCAGTACTTC.

The chain recombines TRBV7-2 with TRBJ2-5, with 7 bases identical to TRBD2. The DNA end lines up better with TRBJ2-7; the J call may be wrong. The germline V gene has CDR1 SGHTA and CDR2 FQGNSA. CDR3 length equals 15 residues. The CDR3 loop is CASTLNAGVIYEQYF. The CDR3 coding sequence is TGTGCCAGCACCCTTAACGCGGGGGTGATCTACGAGCAGTACTTC.

Written as DNA, the CDR3 is TGTGCCAGTAGTCCTTCCAGTGGGCAGGTTAGCAATCAGCCCCAGCATTTT. This translates into CASSPSSGQVSNQPQHF. The chain is built from TRBV19 and TRBJ1-5, with unresolved D. Trimming took off 5 bases at V and 0 bases at J, with 17 bases between the two ends. Germline V gives CDR1 LNHDA, CDR2 SQIVND (reference sequence). The CDR3 spans 17 residues.

The chain combines TRBV5-1 with TRBJ1-1, with D possibly TRBD1 on 5 matching bases. The V and J ends lost 4 bases and 1 base respectively, with 17 bases between them. Germline CDR1 reads SGHRS; CDR2 reads YFSETQ. The CDR3 contains 16 residues. CDR3 amino acids: CASSPGIGARNTEAFF. The DNA of the CDR3 is TGCGCCAGCAGCCCGGGCATCGGGGCGAGGAACACTGAAGCTTTCTTT.